This T cell receptor beta chain was sequenced for a study of T cell responses to AZD1222 COVID-19 vaccine. The V gene's germline CDR1 is LNHDA and CDR2 SQIVND (reference sequence). The CDR3 is 16 residues long. Trimming left V 0 bases short and J 5 bases short, with 14 bases between. TCRdb's copy holds only in-frame clones and misses some; the assay was immunoSEQ multiplex PCR. The top ten clones hold approximately 1.2% of a sample with roughly 180,000 clones, about 90% of them seen once. With regard to this clone: Its antigen is undetermined.

The study's findings and limits: With dominance at 160-218 and 743-854, vaccine-associated CD4 TCRs spanned spike. Repertoire sampling was restricted to post-peak T cell response timepoints. Baseline antibody screening turned up just a handful of seropositive AZD1222 recipients.

Recipients boosted at about 4 weeks or about 12 weeks are pooled. This specimen was peripheral blood, taken 28 days after the second AZD1222 dose. This receptor was identified in an adult who received the AZD1222 COVID-19 vaccine. The chain employs TRBV19 and TRBJ2-1; D might be TRBD1 or TRBD2, each matching 5 bases. Here the CDR3 reads CASSIDKAGTHNEQFF. The CDR3 nucleotides are TGTGCCAGTAGTATAGATAAGGCAGGGACCCACAATGAGCAGTTCTTC.